This TCR beta chain was captured in a study of cytomegalovirus exposure and HLA in healthy donors. Study-wide results and limits: Earlier analysis found most TCR beta V segments productive about 87% or about 30% of the time. Certain sequence variants were highly shared and formed a cluster, and this cluster was likely a sequencing artifact.

CDR3 length: 15 residues. The V and J ends lost 4 bases and 7 bases, in that order; junction bases with no gene match: 6. Germline V gives CDR1 SGDLS, CDR2 YYNGEE. On this clone: Its antigen is unknown.

Primers for the PCR totalled 60 Vbeta and 13 Jbeta. Authors' processing steps: There were tens of millions of unique TCR beta chains by a later count, and about 11 million of them were shared. Clones were read by immunoSEQ multiplex PCR, and TCRdb kept only the in-frame ones, dropping some. V and J calls and clone size are given by that table; D and trimming were obtained from the DNA. Its clone listing holds over 100,000 clones. The clonotype comes from a man aged 40-50 years in good health and CMV-seropositive. The specimen sequenced was PBMCs. The V call is TRBV9, the J call TRBJ2-1; 12 bases match TRBD2. The CDR3: CASSPSGRGVNEQFF. CDR3 nucleotides: TGTGCCAGCAGCCCTAGCGGGAGGGGGGTAAATGAGCAGTTCTTC.